This TCR beta chain derives from a study of blood T cell repertoires in COVID-19. Sequencing was performed with immunoSEQ multiplex PCR; in TCRdb, only in-frame clones are kept and a portion is missing. Found here are tens of thousands of clones, around 80% of them singletons; the top ten hold about 9.4%. With V trimmed by 1 base and J by 15 bases, 17 bases remained unmatched. From germline, CDR1 is LNHDA and CDR2 SQIVND (reference sequence). The CDR3 loop spans 16 amino acids. The chain employs TRBV19 and TRBJ1-4, with 7 bases matching TRBD1. Sample: peripheral blood. This clonotype originated in a man in his thirties or forties with COVID-19, enrolled during active disease. The CDR3 nucleotides read TGTGCCAGTAGTATAGTGCAGGGACAGACCGAAGGATTGTTGTTTTTT. Its translation is CASSIVQGQTEGLLFF.